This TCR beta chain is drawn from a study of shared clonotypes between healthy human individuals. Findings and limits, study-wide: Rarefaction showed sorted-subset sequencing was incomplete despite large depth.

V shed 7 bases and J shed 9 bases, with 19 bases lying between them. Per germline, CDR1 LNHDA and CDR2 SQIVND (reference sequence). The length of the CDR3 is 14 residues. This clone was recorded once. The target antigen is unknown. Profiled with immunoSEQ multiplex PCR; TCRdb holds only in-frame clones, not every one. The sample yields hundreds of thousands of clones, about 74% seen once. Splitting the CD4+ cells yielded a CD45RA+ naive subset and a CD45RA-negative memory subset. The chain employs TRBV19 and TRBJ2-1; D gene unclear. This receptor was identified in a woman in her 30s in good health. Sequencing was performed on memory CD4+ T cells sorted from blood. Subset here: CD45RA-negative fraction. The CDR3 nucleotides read TGTGCCAGTACCCCTTTTTCAAGCGACGGTGAGCAGTTCTTC. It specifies CASTPFSSDGEQFF.